This T cell receptor (beta chain) originates from a study of CD8 T cells in Susac syndrome. Germline CDR1 reads KGHSH; CDR2 reads LQKENI. This CDR3 comprises 18 residues. After removal of 2 bases from V and 5 bases from J, the junction contained 16 bases not matched to a gene. cDNA came from about 0.5 to 1 ug RNA primed by random hexamers. Using its own MiXCR run on the immunoSEQ multiplex PCR reads, TCRdb lists one record per CDR3 protein. The table records over 100,000 distinct CDR3 sequences, 96% of them present only once. The TCR sequence derives from a human donor in good health. The sample taken for sequencing was CD4+ T cells from PBMCs. The chain employs TRBV18 and TRBJ2-3; TRBD2 agrees at 7 bases. This CDR3 is CASSPWETSRQRGDTQYF. The DNA for the CDR3 is TGTGCCAGCTCACCATGGGAGACTAGCCGTCAAAGGGGAGATACGCAGTATTTT.